These 13 T cell receptor beta chains were sequenced from one sample in a study of breast tumors, draining lymph nodes, adjacent tissues. The lymph nodes were axillary draining lymph nodes from breast cancer patients. One entry per CDR3 protein, called by TCRdb with MiXCR from the multiplex PCR reads. The table shows over 130,000 distinct CDR3 sequences, with about 30% occurring only once. Sequencing used axillary lymph node tissue. These receptors all stem from a female donor with breast cancer. Some clones in this sample may be carry-over from other donors' samples.

The sample holds many counts of this clonotype. The chain carries TRBV24-1 and TRBJ2-3, with D tentatively TRBD2 (6 bases). Germline assignment: CDR1 KGHDR and CDR2 SFDVKD. CDR3 length: 18 residues. Trimming shortened V by 4 bases and J by 6 bases, and 25 bases separated the two germline ends. The CDR3 is CATSDPGGKFGHEDTQYF. Written as DNA, the CDR3 is TGTGCCACCAGTGACCCCGGGGGAAAATTTGGCCATGAGGATACGCAGTATTTT.

The chain has TRBV6-6 and TRBJ2-1; TRBD1 matches at 9 bases. The V gene end was trimmed by 7 bases and the J gene end by 3 bases; junction bases not matched to a gene: 7. Germline V gene sequence: CDR1 MNHNY, CDR2 SVGAGI (reference sequence). CDR3 length: 15 residues. CDR3 protein: CASKRTGDGYNEQFF. CDR3 coding DNA: TGTGCCAGCAAGCGGACAGGGGATGGCTACAATGAGCAGTTCTTC.

The rearrangement links TRBV7-6 to TRBJ2-3; TRBD2 aligns across 8 bases. From germline, CDR1 is SGHVS and CDR2 FNYEAQ. The CDR3 has 13 amino acids. J gave up 5 bases and V 6 bases, and 4 bases lay outside the gene matches. The CDR3 region has the DNA TGTGCCAGCAGACCGGGGGGGAAAGATACGCAGTATTTT. Its translation is CASRPGGKDTQYF.

The rearrangement uses TRBV6-5 and TRBJ2-4; 8 nucleotides align to TRBD1. V gave up 6 bases and J gave up 0 bases; unmatched junction bases: 7. Germline CDR1 and CDR2: MNHEY and SVGAGI. The CDR3 loop spans 16 amino acids. The CDR3 coding sequence is TGTGCCAGCAGCCGGACAGGGTTGGGAGCCAAAAACATTCAGTACTTC. This gives the protein CASSRTGLGAKNIQYF.

This clonotype appeared many times. The CDR3 reads CASSYLVDSPLHF. The DNA for the CDR3 is TGTGCCAGCAGTTACTTGGTTGATTCACCCCTCCACTTT. The chain has TRBV6-5 and TRBJ1-6; no clear D gene. Trimming left V 1 base short and J 8 bases short, with 6 bases between. Germline CDR1 and CDR2: MNHEY and SVGAGI. The CDR3 runs 13 residues.

A few counts support this clonotype. A read error may explain this, as a much larger clone is one base away. No conserved phenylalanine or tryptophan is present at the end of the CDR3, so a read error is the likely explanation. The V gene is TRBV11-2, the J gene TRBJ1-2; TRBD1 agrees at 7 bases. The CDR3 is 13 residues long. J gave up 8 bases and V 1 base, and 4 bases lay outside the gene matches. The germline CDR1 and CDR2 sequences are SGHAT and FQNNGV. The CDR3 bases are TGTGCCAGCAGCTTAGGGACAGGATGGGGCTACACCCTC. Protein product: CASSLGTGWGYTL.

The gene calls are TRBV7-3 and TRBJ1-3; D perhaps matches TRBD1 (6 bases). CDR1 and CDR2 from the germline V gene are SGHTA and FQGTGA. Trimming took off 6 bases at V and 8 bases at J, with 29 bases between the two ends. The CDR3 is 18 amino acids. The CDR3, as DNA: TGTGCCAGCAGTCGTAAGTTGACAGGAACCAACTATGGCTACACCATATATTTT. Translation gives CASSRKLTGTNYGYTIYF.

This clonotype has only a few counts. V usage is TRBV6-1 and J usage is TRBJ1-5, with TRBD1 matching 11 bases. Losses at the gene ends were 6 bases for V and 0 bases for J; bases not matched to a gene: 7. The CDR3 is 17 residues long. Germline CDR1 and CDR2: MNHNS and SASEGT. The CDR3 sequence is CASRGTGGAYSNQPQHF. In nucleotides, the CDR3 is TGTGCCAGCAGGGGGACAGGGGGGGCCTATAGCAATCAGCCCCAGCATTTT.

This clonotype was counted many times. V usage is TRBV7-9 and J usage is TRBJ1-5, with no clear D. This CDR3 is built from 14 residues. The germline CDR1 and CDR2 sequences are SEHNR and FQNEAQ (reference sequence). V lost 5 bases to trimming and J lost 1 base, with 9 bases between them. The CDR3 sequence: CASSVTNSNQPQHF. CDR3 nucleotides: TGTGCCAGCAGCGTAACTAACAGCAATCAGCCCCAGCATTTT.

This clonotype was observed many times. The rearrangement links TRBV6-5 to TRBJ2-5, with D maybe TRBD2 (5 bases). This CDR3 region has 15 residues. Between the trimmed V and J ends, which lost 10 bases and 5 bases, there was a span of 23 bases. Germline loops: CDR1 MNHEY, CDR2 SVGAGI. The CDR3 region has the DNA TGTGCCACCTCCCCGGACTGGTCTTTAAGGGAGACCCAGTACTTC. It yields the protein CATSPDWSLRETQYF.

This clonotype came up a few times. The CDR3 DNA follows: TGTGCCAGCAGCAGGGCAGCAAACACTGAAGCTTTCTTT. Translation: CASSRAANTEAFF. V is TRBV14 and J is TRBJ1-1; D is unclear. Trimming took off 5 bases at V and 2 bases at J, with 9 bases between the two ends. Germline V CDR1 and CDR2: SGHDN, FVKESK. The CDR3 is 13 amino acids.

CDR3 loop: CASSIQATNEKLFF. For the CDR3, the DNA is TGCGCCAGCAGCATACAAGCAACTAATGAAAAACTGTTTTTT. This rearrangement joins TRBV5-1 to TRBJ1-4; D call uncertain. Germline V gene sequence: CDR1 SGHRS, CDR2 YFSETQ. V was pared by 4 bases and J by 0 bases, with 7 bases between. This CDR3 has 14 amino acids.

A word on this clonotype: The missing conserved phenylalanine or tryptophan at the end of this CDR3 makes a read error likely. The genes are TRBV20-1 and TRBJ1-1, with D unresolved. Germline CDR1 is DFQATT and CDR2 is SNEGSKA (reference sequence). Trimming cost V 3 bases and J 0 bases, with 2 bases left between them. The CDR3 contains 11 residues. CDR3 residues: CSASVNTEAFL. DNA of the CDR3: TGCAGTGCTAGCGTGAACACTGAAGCTTTCTTG.